These 4 T cell receptor beta chains were all obtained from the same sample, sequenced in a study of T cells expressing NK-cell markers. TCRdb reprocessed the 5' RACE reads, with one entry per CDR3 protein and no DNA. Listed are around 260,000 distinct CDR3 sequences; about 4.2% falls within the top ten. Sequenced sample: blood T cells: a sorted CD56 or NKG2C T cell subset, CD4+ or CD8+ T cells, or bulk PBMC T cells (not recorded which). These receptors were taken from a woman between 18 and 70 years old in good health.

The chain employs TRBV7-2 and TRBJ1-4; TCRdb's assignment of TRBD1 cannot be checked, as there is no DNA. This CDR3 region has 12 residues. From germline, CDR1 is SGHTA and CDR2 FQGNSA. The CDR3 sequence: CASGATNEKLFF.

The rearrangement links TRBV7-2 to TRBJ2-5; TCRdb's D call, TRBD1, is unchecked because there is no DNA. This CDR3 has 16 amino acids. Germline V CDR1 and CDR2: SGHTA, FQGNSA. The chain's CDR3 is CASSLGPQGSQETQYF.

This chain connects TRBV9 to TRBJ1-3. Looked up from germline, CDR1 is SGDLS and CDR2 is YYNGEE. CDR3 size: 13 residues. Here the CDR3 reads CASSPRDGNTIYF.

The chain uses TRBV12-3 or TRBV12-4 and TRBJ1-3. This CDR3 spans 14 amino acids. The CDR3 loop reads CASSFWASGNTIYF.